Detailed here is one T cell receptor beta chain. Sequenced by immunoSEQ multiplex PCR; TCRdb stores in-frame clones only, minus some. Among 150,000 to 200,000 clones listed, more than 70% were seen once. This record belongs to a study of blood T cell repertoires in COVID-19. Overall study: Material from acute and convalescent COVID-19 was sourced from the United States, Italy and Spain. PBMCs, B-cell-depleted T cells, or T cells were the source of the cDNA or gDNA that made up the material.

The age range of participants was 18 to 89 years, with residence in about two dozen US areas. Donors in Cohort 3 who had recovered were those with two negative PCRs, healthcare professional clearance, or resolution of their symptoms. The V and J ends lost 11 bases and 1 base, in that order; junction bases with no gene match: 7. The CDR3 loop spans 14 amino acids. CDR1 and CDR2 from the germline V gene are SNHLY and FYNNEI. The chain uses TRBV2 and TRBJ2-3; 9 bases are shared with TRBD2. The clonotype comes from a woman aged 25-40 years who had recovered from COVID-19. Sequencing was performed on PBMCs or T cells enriched from blood (not recorded which). The CDR3: CAGLLAGGTDTQYF. CDR3 DNA: TGTGCCGGCCTCTTAGCGGGGGGCACAGATACGCAGTATTTT.